Listed here are 11 T cell receptor beta chains from one sample, sequenced in a study of CD8+CD57+ T cells in acquired aplastic anemia. The TCR beta profiling, which covered VDJ combination and CDR3 sequence, was carried out using genomic DNA as the template. TCRdb fed the reads into MiXCR, producing one record per CDR3 protein. The sample includes 150,000 to 200,000 distinct CDR3 sequences, more than 40% of them seen just once. For sequencing, patients were chosen who had shown expansion of CD8+CD57+ cells by flow cytometry. The sample comprised sorted CD4+, CD8+, or CD8+CD57+ T cells (not recorded which) from PBMCs. The receptors derive from a human donor with aplastic anemia.

Comments on this clonotype: This clone may be a read error of a much larger clone one base away. The CDR3 carries no conserved terminal phenylalanine or tryptophan, so it likely arises from a read error. In DNA form, the CDR3 reads TGTGCCAGCAGATTGGGCTGGGGTTACGAGCAGTACTCC. This gives the protein CASRLGWGYEQYS. The chain is built from TRBV27 and TRBJ2-7; D gene ambiguous. The germline V and J ends were trimmed by 6 bases and 4 bases, with 13 bases remaining between them. CDR1 is MNHEY, CDR2 SMNVEV, per germline (reference sequence). There are 13 residues in the CDR3.

The chain uses TRBV25-1 and TRBJ1-6, with a possible D match to TRBD1 (5 bases). The CDR3 is made up of 14 amino acids. CDR1 and CDR2 (germline): MGHDK, SYGVNS. V lost 10 bases and J lost 5, with 15 bases in between. The CDR3 DNA follows: TGTGCCACCCGAACAGGACTGCATAATTCACCCCTCCACTTT. This encodes CATRTGLHNSPLHF.

The chain is built from TRBV10-2 and TRBJ1-5; D is uncertain. With 6 bases removed from V and 0 bases from J, the gap between germline ends came to 6 bases. Per germline, CDR1 WSHSY and CDR2 SAAADI. CDR3 length equals 13 residues. Here the CDR3 DNA reads TGCGCCAGCAGACACAATAGCAATCAGCCCCAGCATTTT. Residues: CASRHNSNQPQHF.

This clonotype was observed many times. A read error may produce the germline difference seen at one junction end. The V call is TRBV7-7, the J call TRBJ2-2; either TRBD1 or TRBD2 may supply D (5 bases each). This CDR3 has 14 residues. The germline CDR1 and CDR2 sequences are SSHAT and FNYEAQ (reference sequence). The CDR3 protein is CASSLRYGAPELFF. The DNA of the CDR3 is TGTGCTAGCAGCTTAAGATACGGGGCCCCGGAGCTGTTTTTT.

This clonotype was detected once. The rearrangement uses TRBV15 and TRBJ2-2; perhaps TRBD2 as D (6 bases). The V gene lost 3 bases and the J gene lost 6 bases, with 14 bases spanning the gap. The germline gives CDR1 LNHNV, CDR2 YYDKDF (reference sequence). This CDR3 spans 15 amino acids. CDR3 bases: TGTGCCACCAGCAGTGGGAGTTGGGGGGCCGGGGAGCTGTTTTTT. This codes for CATSSGSWGAGELFF. Complete variable domain (other parts from reference TRBV15 and TRBJ2-2): DAMVIQNPRYQVTQFGKPVTLSCSQTLNHNVMYWYQQKSSQAPKLLFHYYDKDFNNEADTPDNFQSRRPNTSFCFLDIRSPGLGDTAMYLCATSSGSWGAGELFFGEGSRLTVL.

The table lists this clonotype with many counts. The chain recombines TRBV4-1 with TRBJ1-2; D is ambiguous. The CDR3 spans 13 residues. Looked up from germline, CDR1 is MGHRA and CDR2 is YSYEKL. V gave up 2 bases and J gave up 2 bases, with 6 bases separating them. CDR3 region: CASSQTYNYGYTF. The DNA for the CDR3 is TGCGCCAGCAGCCAAACGTACAACTATGGCTACACCTTC.

This clonotype was counted many times. The rearrangement links TRBV11-3 to TRBJ2-1, with 9 bases aligning to TRBD2. This CDR3 spans 12 amino acids. Germline V gene data show CDR1 as SGHNT and CDR2 as YENEEA. V lost 4 bases to trimming and J lost 14 bases; unmatched junction nucleotides: 6. CDR3 protein: CASSSKREVEFF. CDR3 DNA sequence: TGTGCCAGCAGCTCGAAGCGGGAGGTGGAGTTCTTC. Drawing the rest from reference TRBV11-3 and TRBJ2-1, the complete variable domain is EAGVVQSPRYKIIEKKQPVAFWCNPISGHNTLYWYLQNLGQGPELLIRYENEEAVDDSQLPKDRFSAERLKGVDSTLKIQPAELGDSAVYLCASSSKREVEFFGPGTRLTVL.

The chain links TRBV6-5 to TRBJ1-1; D possibly corresponds to TRBD1 (6 bases). The CDR3 contains 13 residues. Germline CDR1 reads MNHEY; CDR2 reads SVGAGI. V lost 8 bases, J lost 2 bases, and 12 bases lay in between. In DNA, the CDR3 is TGTGCCAGCGTGGGGGGGGCCAACACTGAAGCTTTCTTT. Translating it yields CASVGGANTEAFF.

This clonotype was found once. V gene TRBV20-1 combines with J gene TRBJ1-2, with D unresolved. CDR1 is DFQATT, CDR2 SNEGSKA, per germline (reference sequence). The length of the CDR3 is 13 residues. Trimming shortened V by 2 bases and J by 2 bases, and 9 bases separated the two germline ends. This CDR3 reads CSARSGGNYGYTF. As DNA, the CDR3 is TGCAGTGCTAGAAGTGGTGGAAACTATGGCTACACCTTC.

The genes are TRBV20-1 and TRBJ2-7; 10 bases line up with TRBD2. The CDR3 is made up of 15 amino acids. Germline V CDR1 and CDR2: DFQATT, SNEGSKA (reference sequence). Losses at the gene ends were 6 bases for V and 3 bases for J; bases not matched to a gene: 11. The CDR3 bases are TGCAGTGCCAGTAGTTTAGGACTAGCGGACTACGAGCAGTACTTC. It specifies CSASSLGLADYEQYF.

The genes are TRBV28 and TRBJ2-1; D remains unclear. V was clipped by 5 bases and J by 3 bases, with 8 bases between them. The CDR3 sequence is 13 residues long. Germline V CDR1 and CDR2: MDHEN, SYDVKM. CDR3 coding DNA: TGTGCCAGCAGTGGTGCGGACTACAATGAGCAGTTCTTC. Protein: CASSGADYNEQFF. Complete variable domain (other parts from reference TRBV28 and TRBJ2-1): DVKVTQSSRYLVKRTGEKVFLECVQDMDHENMFWYRQDPGLGLRLIYFSYDVKMKEKGDIPEGYSVSREKKERFSLILESASTNQTSMYLCASSGADYNEQFFGPGTRLTVL.